This T cell receptor beta chain was documented in a study of control samples from healthy donors and cancer patients (dated by TCRdb to 2018 to 2021). The library relied on the immunoSEQ multiplex PCR assay. The table comes from immuneACCESS by way of TCRdb, which keeps in-frame sequences with V and J called. Part of the clones is missing from these tables; in studies checked, under half for an unresolved V gene and the rest for unknown reasons. This sample lists over 65,000 clones; roughly 94% were detected once. The top ten clones comprise under 7.5% of the sample. The CDR3 runs 16 residues from the cysteine to the phenylalanine. The only DNA kept is the CDR3, 48 bases in frame from the first base. The CDR1 and CDR2 encoded by the germline V gene (reference sequence) are LNHDA and SQIVND. Clipping removes 2 bases from V and 0 bases from J, with 2 as the unmatched junction base count. As concerns this clone: What antigen it recognizes has not been identified. Qualities for individual bases were not recorded, and no much larger clone is one base off.

Input material: blood. The chain is encoded by TRBV19 joined to TRBJ2-2; 8 bases in the junction line up with TRBD1. The receptor's source is a woman between 40 and 50 years old in good health. The bases read TGTGCCAGTAGTATACCAGGGGGCACGAACACCGGGGAGCTGTTTTTT. Its product reads: CASSIPGGTNTGELFF.